Each of the 16 T cell receptor beta chains below was sequenced from the same sample in a study of naive and memory T cell subsets. The beta constant-region primer was an equimolar mix of two oligonucleotides covering TRBC1 and TRBC2. Using its own MiXCR run on the UMI-ligation and nested PCR reads, TCRdb lists one record per CDR3 protein. Of approximately 140,000 distinct CDR3 sequences in the sample, about 15% are singletons; the top ten hold about 0.14%. The sequencing sample was made of naive CD4+ T cells from blood. These receptors came from a human donor in good health.

This clonotype has more than one count but fewer than ten. V is TRBV7-9 and J is TRBJ1-4; no reliable D call. V lost 0 bases and J 8 bases, leaving 13 bases between the germline ends. The V gene's germline CDR1 is SEHNR and CDR2 FQNEAQ (reference sequence). This CDR3 has 15 amino acids. The CDR3 nucleotides are TGTGCCAGCAGCTTAGCCGGCTGGGCCCGCGAAAAACTGTTTTTT. Its translation is CASSLAGWAREKLFF.

This clonotype appeared once. This sequence joins TRBV11-2 and TRBJ1-3; D ambiguous. Germline V CDR1 and CDR2: SGHAT, FQNNGV. V shed 0 bases and J shed 2 bases, with 5 bases lying between them. There are 14 residues in the CDR3. The CDR3 DNA is TGTGCCAGCAGCTTAGAGGCGGCTGGAAACACCATATATTTT. It translates to CASSLEAAGNTIYF.

The table lists this clonotype with a few counts. This chain joins TRBV4-2 and TRBJ2-1; D unclear. The CDR3 length is 13 residues. CDR1 and CDR2 from the germline V gene are LGHNA and YNFKEQ. V lost 7 bases, J lost 3 bases, and 10 bases lay in between. As DNA, the CDR3 is TGTGCCAGCAATGGCGGAAACTACAATGAGCAGTTCTTC. Protein product: CASNGGNYNEQFF.

The chain is built from TRBV11-2 and TRBJ2-5; no firm D call. Germline V CDR1 and CDR2: SGHAT, FQNNGV. V was clipped by 2 bases and J by 5 bases, with 6 bases between them. This CDR3 spans 12 amino acids. Written as DNA, the CDR3 is TGTGCCAGCAGCTTACTCCATGAGACCCAGTACTTC. This sequence encodes CASSLLHETQYF. Drawing the rest from reference TRBV11-2 and TRBJ2-5, the complete variable domain is EAGVAQSPRYKIIEKRQSVAFWCNPISGHATLYWYQQILGQGPKLLIQFQNNGVVDDSQLPKDRFSAERLKGVDSTLKIQPAKLEDSAVYLCASSLLHETQYFGPGTRLLVL.

The CDR3 loop is CSATSGSVGNEQFF. The DNA for the CDR3 is TGCAGTGCTACTAGCGGGAGCGTCGGCAATGAGCAGTTCTTC. The J gene is TRBJ2-1, the V gene TRBV20-1, with 10 bases fitting TRBD2. The junction had 6 bases not matched to a gene; V was cut back by 4 bases and J by 6 bases. Looked up from germline, CDR1 is DFQATT and CDR2 is SNEGSKA (reference sequence). The length of the CDR3 is 14 residues.

The V call is TRBV28, the J call TRBJ1-5; 10 nucleotides line up with TRBD1. Germline values: CDR1 MDHEN, CDR2 SYDVKM. The CDR3 has 18 residues. The junction had 18 bases not matched to a gene; V was cut back by 10 bases and J by 3 bases. DNA for the CDR3: TGTGCCACCACGCCAAAAGGTGACAGGGGGCCGGCCAATCAGCCCCAGCATTTT. Its translation: CATTPKGDRGPANQPQHF.

This chain connects TRBV12-3 or TRBV12-4 to TRBJ2-7; 8 positions match TRBD2. With 3 bases clipped from V and 4 bases from J, the junction kept 5 bases outside the gene matches. This CDR3 comprises 14 residues. CDR3 nucleotides: TGTGCCAGCAGTTTCAGAGCGGGAGAGTACGAGCAGTACTTC. It codes for CASSFRAGEYEQYF.

The chain has TRBV27 and TRBJ1-6; 7 positions match TRBD1. The CDR3 sequence is 15 residues long. J was trimmed by 5 bases and V by 2 bases; bases with no gene match: 3. Germline CDR1 reads MNHEY; CDR2 reads SMNVEV (reference sequence). CDR3 DNA sequence: TGTGCCAGCAGTTTACGGACAGGTGATAATTCACCCCTCCACTTT. Translation: CASSLRTGDNSPLHF.

In its sample, this clonotype was seen many times. The rearrangement joins TRBV29-1 to TRBJ2-5, with 8 bases identical to TRBD2. Trimming cost V 3 bases and J 5 bases; bases outside gene matches: 2. This CDR3 comprises 12 residues. From germline, CDR1 is SQVTM and CDR2 ANQGSEA. As DNA, the CDR3 is TGCAGCGTTGACCGCGGGGGGGAGACCCAGTACTTC. Translating gives CSVDRGGETQYF.

The chain uses TRBV20-1 and TRBJ2-1, with D perhaps TRBD1 (6 bases). V gave up 3 bases and J gave up 1 base, with 16 bases separating them. Germline V gives CDR1 DFQATT, CDR2 SNEGSKA (reference sequence). The CDR3 is 16 amino acids. CDR3 loop: CSASPQTGRSYNEQFF. CDR3 coding DNA: TGCAGTGCTAGCCCCCAAACAGGGAGATCCTACAATGAGCAGTTCTTC.

This clonotype was seen only a few times. The rearrangement uses TRBV12-3 or TRBV12-4 and TRBJ2-2; a possible D gene is TRBD2 (7 bases). This CDR3 contains 15 residues. The V end was cut by 6 bases, the J end by 0 bases, with 11 bases between. The CDR3 nucleotides are TGTGCCAGCAGGGGGGGGGGCGCGAACACCGGGGAGCTGTTTTTT. Encoded protein: CASRGGGANTGELFF.

This clonotype was counted a few times. The CDR3 nucleotides are TGTGCCATCAGTGTGCTAGCGGGACTCTCCGGGGAGCTGTTTTTT. It encodes CAISVLAGLSGELFF. This chain joins TRBV10-3 and TRBJ2-2; 9 bases fit TRBD2. The CDR3 totals 15 residues. V gave up 4 bases and J gave up 6 bases; unmatched junction bases: 6. Looked up from germline, CDR1 is ENHRY and CDR2 is SYGVKD.

The chain carries TRBV20-1 and TRBJ1-2; TRBD1 might be the D (5 bases). V lost 8 bases and J 8 bases, leaving 24 bases between the germline ends. CDR3 length: 14 amino acids. CDR1 DFQATT and CDR2 SNEGSKA come from the germline V gene (reference sequence). CDR3 in amino acids: CSPAGTNPIGGYTF. Written as DNA, the CDR3 is TGCAGTCCCGCCGGGACCAACCCCATCGGCGGCTACACCTTC.

This chain uses TRBV5-1 with TRBJ2-1; 9 nucleotides agree with TRBD2. Germline V gene sequence: CDR1 SGHRS, CDR2 YFSETQ. The CDR3 consists of 15 residues. V lost 4 bases and J lost 3; bases outside the gene matches: 5. CDR3 in DNA: TGCGCCAGCAGCCGACTAGCGGATTTCTACAATGAGCAGTTCTTC. Amino acids: CASSRLADFYNEQFF.

This clonotype has a handful of counts. The chain links TRBV5-6 to TRBJ1-1; D is possibly TRBD1 (5 bases). CDR1 SGHDT and CDR2 YYEEEE come from the germline V gene. This CDR3 comprises 13 residues. V was trimmed by 1 base and J by 4 bases, leaving 8 bases between them. DNA for the CDR3: TGTGCCAGCAGCTTGCGGGGGGGCACTGAAGCTTTCTTT. Translation gives CASSLRGGTEAFF.

This clonotype was seen only a few times. This chain joins TRBV12-3 or TRBV12-4 and TRBJ2-1; TRBD1 agrees at 8 bases. This CDR3 comprises 13 residues. After removal of 5 bases from V and 9 bases from J, the junction contained 6 bases not matched to a gene. The DNA for the CDR3 is TGTGCCAGCAGTCGAGGACAGGGCGGTGAGCAGTTCTTC. Translation gives CASSRGQGGEQFF.